This paragraph covers one T cell receptor (beta chain) sequence. The sample originates from a study of blood T cell repertoires in COVID-19. Study details: The study drew acute and convalescent COVID-19 samples from the United States, Italy and Spain. Sources were T cells, B-cell-depleted T cells, or PBMCs; the material itself was cDNA or gDNA.

As handled by the study authors: Estimation of nucleated cell counts relied on the amplification of reference gene primers. This table comes from immunoSEQ multiplex PCR, and its TCRdb copy is limited to in-frame clones, with some not included. V and J calls and clone size come straight from that table; D and trimming were deduced from the DNA. The sample includes over 90,000 clones, around 90% seen only once; the top ten take 3% to 3.5%. This receptor was identified in a human donor in a cohort sampled during active COVID-19. Sequencing input: peripheral blood.

The CDR3 nucleotides read TGTGCCAGCAGCCAAGATCTGGGAGCTAACTATGGCTACACCTTC. Protein sequence: CASSQDLGANYGYTF. The V gene is TRBV14, the J gene TRBJ1-2, with unresolved D. This CDR3 spans 15 amino acids. Germline V gene data show CDR1 as SGHDN and CDR2 as FVKESK. V was trimmed by 0 bases and J by 0 bases, leaving 8 bases between them.